A selection of T cell receptor beta chains follows, all from one sample in a study of blood T cell repertoires in COVID-19. Sequenced by immunoSEQ multiplex PCR; TCRdb stores in-frame clones only, minus some. The sample yields 45,000 to 55,000 clones, less than 90% seen once. Sequenced material: peripheral blood. The receptors derive from a human donor in a cohort sampled during active COVID-19. Each CDR3 is given without its conserved first and last residue.

v_gene: TRBV5-3
j_gene: TRBJ1-2
CDR3aa: ARSPWTGYYGYT

v_gene: TRBV14
j_gene: TRBJ1-2
CDR3aa: ASSQGQPNYGYT

v_gene: TRBV19
j_gene: TRBJ1-2
CDR3aa: ASSTRAGANYGYT

v_gene: TRBV20-1
j_gene: TRBJ2-7
CDR3aa: MAGATYEQY

v_gene: TRBV5-1
j_gene: TRBJ1-2
CDR3aa: ASSLEGDNSYGYT

v_gene: TRBV4-1
j_gene: TRBJ2-1
CDR3aa: ASSQVGSSYNEQF

v_gene: TRBV6-5
j_gene: TRBJ1-5
CDR3aa: ATRREGNQPQH

v_gene: TRBV6-2/TRBV6-3
j_gene: TRBJ2-1
CDR3aa: ASSYPGLADEQF

v_gene: TRBV3-1/TRBV3-2
j_gene: TRBJ2-3
CDR3aa: ASSQAWRVAGGPSTDTQY

v_gene: TRBV9
j_gene: TRBJ2-6
CDR3aa: ASSVLSWANVLT

v_gene: TRBV18
j_gene: TRBJ1-4
CDR3aa: ASSRDPPTVGNEKLF

v_gene: TRBV6-1
j_gene: TRBJ1-2
CDR3aa: ASSEGWVGYGYT

v_gene: TRBV18
j_gene: TRBJ2-3
CDR3aa: ASSPGGGVDTQY

v_gene: TRBV14
j_gene: TRBJ2-1
CDR3aa: ASSHDTGHPSYNEQF

v_gene: TRBV7-9
j_gene: TRBJ1-1
CDR3aa: ASSPHSTGNTEAF

v_gene: TRBV9
j_gene: TRBJ1-2
CDR3aa: ASSVAPQGGRYGYT

v_gene: TRBV4-3
j_gene: TRBJ2-3
CDR3aa: ASSQGGGTDTQY

v_gene: TRBV5-5
j_gene: TRBJ1-5
CDR3aa: ASSLAGKGQPQH

v_gene: TRBV18
j_gene: TRBJ1-1
CDR3aa: ANSPTVSLGAEAF

v_gene: TRBV5-1
j_gene: TRBJ1-1
CDR3aa: ASSLGGQDTEAF

v_gene: TRBV3-1/TRBV3-2
j_gene: TRBJ2-7
CDR3aa: ASSQRTRGGEQY

v_gene: TRBV9
j_gene: TRBJ1-6
CDR3aa: ASSVDPGPESPLH

v_gene: TRBV3-1/TRBV3-2
j_gene: TRBJ2-5
CDR3aa: ASGDRVGETQY

v_gene: TRBV19
j_gene: TRBJ2-1
CDR3aa: ASSRGSSYNEQF

v_gene: TRBV29-1
j_gene: TRBJ2-1
CDR3aa: SVAGTGVPNEQF

v_gene: TRBV11-2
j_gene: TRBJ1-2
CDR3aa: ASSPTGTGGVVYGYT

v_gene: TRBV10-3
j_gene: TRBJ1-6
CDR3aa: AIGAGTENSPLH

v_gene: TRBV4-3
j_gene: TRBJ1-2
CDR3aa: ANPPDREYGYT

v_gene: TRBV24-1
j_gene: TRBJ1-2
CDR3aa: ATSVASADQTNYGYT

v_gene: TRBV3-1/TRBV3-2
j_gene: TRBJ2-7
CDR3aa: ASSLFGLTGSTTGEQY

v_gene: TRBV5-5
j_gene: TRBJ2-7
CDR3aa: ASSRQGLTEYEQY

v_gene: TRBV11-2
j_gene: TRBJ1-6
CDR3aa: ASSLELGDGSPLH

v_gene: TRBV14
j_gene: TRBJ1-2
CDR3aa: ASSQYRGAKKGYT

v_gene: TRBV12-3/TRBV12-4
j_gene: TRBJ1-2
CDR3aa: ASSFEGSYGYT

v_gene: TRBV2
j_gene: TRBJ1-4
CDR3aa: ASSGGGRGATNEKLF

v_gene: TRBV30
j_gene: TRBJ1-6
CDR3aa: AWSTGLGNSPLH

v_gene: TRBV3-1/TRBV3-2
j_gene: TRBJ1-1
CDR3aa: ASSGRQGFEAF

v_gene: TRBV2
j_gene: TRBJ2-7
CDR3aa: ASREFTSATYEQY

v_gene: TRBV5-6
j_gene: TRBJ2-7
CDR3aa: ASSLGGVSYEQY

v_gene: TRBV19
j_gene: TRBJ2-5
CDR3aa: ASSATETVQETQY

v_gene: TRBV5-6
j_gene: TRBJ2-1
CDR3aa: ASSTIRDRGRNEQF

v_gene: TRBV19
j_gene: TRBJ1-6
CDR3aa: ASSMTRINSPLH

v_gene: TRBV18
j_gene: TRBJ2-3
CDR3aa: ASSPGQGWGTQY

v_gene: TRBV12-3/TRBV12-4
j_gene: TRBJ2-1
CDR3aa: ASSLGSYNEQF

v_gene: TRBV14
j_gene: TRBJ1-2
CDR3aa: ASSRLVQGADGYT

v_gene: TRBV3-1/TRBV3-2
j_gene: TRBJ2-3
CDR3aa: ARSCIHPICMQDTQY

v_gene: TRBV5-1
j_gene: TRBJ2-3
CDR3aa: ASSLGRGGLDTQY

v_gene: TRBV5-1
j_gene: TRBJ2-1
CDR3aa: ASSLALAGRNEQF

v_gene: TRBV5-4
j_gene: TRBJ1-5
CDR3aa: ASSLGTGDQPQH

v_gene: TRBV19
j_gene: TRBJ2-3
CDR3aa: ASRVAGDTDTQY